The 3 T cell receptor beta chains in this list originate from one sample, sequenced in a study of T cells in Graves' hyperthyroidism and ophthalmopathy. TCR beta CDR3 sequences were amplified from RNA transcripts. A set of HTBI primers served as the primers for a first-round RT-PCR of the TCR CDR3. A single record per CDR3 protein comes from TCRdb applying MiXCR to the multiplex PCR reads. The sample has around 520,000 distinct CDR3 sequences; about 15% are singletons. Sequenced: blood. Source of these receptors: a woman aged 18-35 years with Graves' hyperthyroidism.

The chain is built from TRBV29-1 and TRBJ2-3, with D uncertain. The V gene's germline CDR1 is SQVTM and CDR2 ANQGSEA. This CDR3 has 12 residues. The CDR3 sequence is CRVTVSTDTQYF. The CDR3 nucleotides read TGCAGAGTCACTGTCAGTACAGATACGCAGTATTTT.

This clonotype has just a few counts. The chain uses TRBV2 and TRBJ2-1, with D uncertain. V lost 6 bases, J lost 3 bases, and 15 bases lay in between. CDR3 size: 15 residues. Germline loops: CDR1 SNHLY, CDR2 FYNNEI. CDR3 in amino acids: CASRGLVSGYNEQFF. DNA of the CDR3: TGTGCCAGCAGGGGATTAGTGAGTGGCTACAATGAGCAGTTCTTC.

This clonotype was seen repeatedly, ten times or more. V usage is TRBV7-9 and J usage is TRBJ2-7; the D is unclear. The V end lost 8 bases, the J end lost 6 bases, and 11 bases lay between the germline ends. The germline V gene has CDR1 SEHNR and CDR2 FQNEAQ (reference sequence). The CDR3 consists of 11 residues. In nucleotides, the CDR3 is TGTGCCAGCCGTAAGGGCGCCGAGCAGTACTTC. It yields the protein CASRKGAEQYF. Variable domain in full (rest from reference TRBV7-9 and TRBJ2-7): DTGVSQNPRHKITKRGQNVTFRCDPISEHNRLYWYRQTLGQGPEFLTYFQNEAQLEKSRLLSDRFSAERPKGSFSTLEIQRTEQGDSAMYLCASRKGAEQYFGPGTRLTVT.